These 19 T cell receptor beta chains came from one sample sequenced in a study of shared clonotypes between healthy human individuals. As defined, naive CD8 cells were CD45RO-negative and positively selected for CCR7, with terminally differentiated effector memory CD45RA+ cells excluded. Repertoires were generated with immunoSEQ multiplex PCR, while TCRdb's copy carries only in-frame clones and drops some. The data show 560,000 or so clones, with 95% to 97% seen just once and roughly 0.1% held by the top ten. Sequenced sample: naive CD8+ T cells sorted from blood. The receptors were gathered from a woman aged 30 to 39 in good health.

The CDR3 here is CASALETGTDQETQYF. The CDR3 nucleotides are TGTGCTAGTGCCCTCGAAACAGGGACAGACCAAGAGACCCAGTACTTC. V gene TRBV12-5 combines with J gene TRBJ2-5; 7 bases are a match to TRBD1. The CDR3 has 16 amino acids. Trimming at V came to 7 bases and at J to 0 bases, leaving 11 bases not matched to a gene. CDR1 and CDR2 from the germline V gene are LGHNT and FRNRAP.

The gene calls are TRBV5-5 and TRBJ1-3, with D hard to call. Germline-derived CDR1 and CDR2 are SGHKS and YYEKEE (reference sequence). This CDR3 is 14 amino acids long. V was cut by 6 bases and J by 6 bases, with 16 bases left in between. The CDR3 DNA is TGTGCCAGCATAGGTGCTTCCGTCAAAAACACCATATATTTT. As protein: CASIGASVKNTIYF.

The rearrangement uses TRBV28 and TRBJ1-5; 7 positions agree with TRBD1. J lost 4 bases, V lost 3 bases, and 9 bases had no gene match. The CDR3 has 16 residues. Germline lookup yields CDR1 MDHEN and CDR2 SYDVKM. The CDR3 loop reads CASSFLLGGGNQPQHF. CDR3 bases: TGTGCCAGCAGTTTTTTGTTAGGGGGCGGAAATCAGCCCCAGCATTTT.

V and J are TRBV27 and TRBJ2-4; 7 bases line up with TRBD2. CDR3 length equals 17 residues. V lost 6 bases to trimming and J lost 0 bases; unmatched junction nucleotides: 11. Germline V gene data show CDR1 as MNHEY and CDR2 as SMNVEV (reference sequence). In nucleotides, the CDR3 is TGTGCCAGCAGCCTTGGGGGGGGATCCTTAGCCAAAAACATTCAGTACTTC. It yields the protein CASSLGGGSLAKNIQYF.

The chain recombines TRBV14 with TRBJ2-7, with D maybe TRBD2 (5 bases). Germline CDR1 reads SGHDN; CDR2 reads FVKESK. V was clipped by 1 base and J by 4 bases, with 14 bases between them. The CDR3 length is 15 residues. The CDR3: CASSQGKGLEYEQYF. For the CDR3, the DNA is TGTGCCAGCAGCCAAGGGAAAGGACTGGAATACGAGCAGTACTTC. Full variable domain (outside the CDR3, taken from reference TRBV14 and TRBJ2-7): EAGVTQFPSHSVIEKGQTVTLRCDPISGHDNLYWYRRVMGKEIKFLLHFVKESKQDESGMPNNRFLAERTGGTYSTLKVQPAELEDSGVYFCASSQGKGLEYEQYFGPGTRLTVT.

The chain uses TRBV27 and TRBJ1-6, with D maybe TRBD1 (6 bases). Germline CDR1 is MNHEY and CDR2 is SMNVEV (reference sequence). This CDR3 spans 14 amino acids. V shed 7 bases and J shed 7 bases, with 14 bases lying between them. CDR3 nucleotides: TGTGCCAGCAAGCGGCCAGGGGAAAATTCACCCCTCCACTTT. Amino acid sequence: CASKRPGENSPLHF.

The J gene is TRBJ1-6, the V gene TRBV19; D not resolved. From germline, CDR1 is LNHDA and CDR2 SQIVND (reference sequence). This CDR3 is built from 13 residues. Trimming shortened V by 7 bases and J by 8 bases, and 12 bases separated the two germline ends. CDR3 coding DNA: TGTGCCAGTAAGGACTTACCGGATTCACCCCTCCACTTT. Translated, it gives CASKDLPDSPLHF.

The chain employs TRBV5-6 and TRBJ2-7; the match to TRBD2 covers 7 bases. V lost 0 bases to trimming and J lost 0 bases; unmatched junction nucleotides: 9. The CDR3 is 17 amino acids. Germline CDR1 reads SGHDT; CDR2 reads YYEEEE. The CDR3 loop is CASSLGVSGSRSYEQYF. The CDR3 bases are TGTGCCAGCAGCTTGGGGGTTAGCGGGTCCCGCTCCTACGAGCAGTACTTC. Based on the CDR3 plus reference TRBV5-6 and TRBJ2-7, the full variable domain is DAGVTQSPTHLIKTRGQQVTLRCSPKSGHDTVSWYQQALGQGPQFIFQYYEEEERQRGNFPDRFSGHQFPNYSSELNVNALLLGDSALYLCASSLGVSGSRSYEQYFGPGTRLTVT.

The J gene is TRBJ2-1, the V gene TRBV29-1, with D perhaps assigned TRBD1 or TRBD2 (5 bases each). The ends were cut back, 7 bases at V and 0 bases at J, with 19 bases in the middle. The germline V gene has CDR1 SQVTM and CDR2 ANQGSEA. The CDR3 has 16 amino acids. CDR3 DNA: TGCAGCGGAACCGGGGCAAAGACTGCCTCCTACAATGAGCAGTTCTTC. Translation: CSGTGAKTASYNEQFF.

V usage is TRBV19 and J usage is TRBJ1-1; D not certain. Trimming shortened V by 5 bases and J by 0 bases, and 10 bases separated the two germline ends. This CDR3 comprises 14 residues. Looked up from germline, CDR1 is LNHDA and CDR2 is SQIVND (reference sequence). The DNA for the CDR3 is TGTGCCAGTAGTTTTCAGCCCATGAACACTGAAGCTTTCTTT. Its translation: CASSFQPMNTEAFF. Supplemented by reference TRBV19 and TRBJ1-1, the full variable domain reads DGGITQSPKYLFRKEGQNVTLSCEQNLNHDAMYWYRQDPGQGLRLIYYSQIVNDFQKGDIAEGYSVSREKKESFPLTVTSAQKNPTAFYLCASSFQPMNTEAFFGQGTRLTVV.

The chain recombines TRBV9 with TRBJ2-7, with D possibly TRBD1 on 6 matching bases. There are 15 residues in the CDR3. Trimming removed 7 bases from V and 7 bases from J, with 24 bases in between. CDR1 is SGDLS, CDR2 YYNGEE, per germline. CDR3 DNA: TGTGCCAGCTCCCCTTGGGGGCAGGGAACAGGTGAGCAGTACTTC. Its translation is CASSPWGQGTGEQYF.

V and J are TRBV27 and TRBJ2-7; the match to TRBD2 covers 9 bases. V lost 0 bases to trimming and J lost 7 bases; unmatched junction nucleotides: 22. This CDR3 is built from 20 residues. Germline lookup yields CDR1 MNHEY and CDR2 SMNVEV (reference sequence). CDR3 region: CASSLSPLVGAGGPSGEQYF. CDR3 sequence (DNA): TGTGCCAGCAGTTTATCCCCCCTGGTAGGCGCGGGAGGGCCCTCAGGAGAGCAGTACTTC.

Comment on this clone: This sample includes further DNA sequences coding for the same CDR3. The rearrangement links TRBV27 to TRBJ2-1, with 8 positions matching TRBD1. V gave up 10 bases and J gave up 6 bases; unmatched junction bases: 5. The CDR3 runs 12 residues. Germline V gene lookup returns CDR1 MNHEY and CDR2 SMNVEV (reference sequence). DNA of the CDR3: TGTGCCACCAAGACAGGGGCCAATGAGCAGTTCTTC. Translated: CATKTGANEQFF.

This chain joins TRBV9 and TRBJ2-6; perhaps TRBD1 as D (5 bases). This CDR3 has 17 amino acids. Germline assignment: CDR1 SGDLS and CDR2 YYNGEE. V was trimmed by 1 base and J by 0 bases, leaving 11 bases between them. The CDR3 nucleotides read TGTGCCAGCAGCGTATCACAGCAGGGCTCTGGGGCCAACGTCCTGACTTTC. It yields the protein CASSVSQQGSGANVLTF.

Of note for this clone: The sample holds other DNA sequences that translate to the same CDR3. V is TRBV29-1 and J is TRBJ2-1, with D perhaps being TRBD1 or TRBD2 (5 bases each). The ends were cut back, 3 bases at V and 2 bases at J, with 11 bases in the middle. Germline values: CDR1 SQVTM, CDR2 ANQGSEA. The CDR3 consists of 14 residues. CDR3 DNA: TGCAGCGTTGATGGGGGAAGGACCTACAATGAGCAGTTCTTC. This gives the protein CSVDGGRTYNEQFF.

The gene calls are TRBV15 and TRBJ2-3; D is undetermined. This CDR3 contains 13 residues. V was cut by 5 bases and J by 5 bases, with 11 bases left in between. Germline V CDR1 and CDR2: LNHNV, YYDKDF (reference sequence). The CDR3 DNA is TGTGCCACCAGCTCAAGGTTAGGAGATACGCAGTATTTT. It is translated as CATSSRLGDTQYF.

The chain uses TRBV5-6 and TRBJ1-3; TRBD1 is a possible D gene (5 bases). The germline gives CDR1 SGHDT, CDR2 YYEEEE. Between the trimmed V and J ends, which lost 0 bases and 0 bases, there was a span of 7 bases. The CDR3 length is 15 residues. Here the CDR3 DNA reads TGTGCCAGCAGCTTGGGGACACACTCTGGAAACACCATATATTTT. This codes for CASSLGTHSGNTIYF.

The chain is built from TRBV28 and TRBJ2-3; the D is unclear. The CDR3 sequence is 17 residues long. Germline V gene lookup returns CDR1 MDHEN and CDR2 SYDVKM. V gave up 3 bases and J gave up 0 bases, with 16 bases separating them. CDR3 region: CASSFYTSAASTDTQYF. DNA for the CDR3: TGTGCCAGCAGTTTTTATACTTCGGCGGCTAGCACAGATACGCAGTATTTT.

The gene calls are TRBV28 and TRBJ2-7; no clear D gene. V lost 5 bases, J lost 2 bases, and 13 bases lay in between. Germline V CDR1 and CDR2: MDHEN, SYDVKM. This CDR3 region has 14 residues. The CDR3 DNA sequence: TGTGCCAGCAGTCTGACGGATGACCCCTACGAGCAGTACTTC. Protein: CASSLTDDPYEQYF. The full variable domain, rest sourced from reference TRBV28 and TRBJ2-7, is DVKVTQSSRYLVKRTGEKVFLECVQDMDHENMFWYRQDPGLGLRLIYFSYDVKMKEKGDIPEGYSVSREKKERFSLILESASTNQTSMYLCASSLTDDPYEQYFGPGTRLTVT.